These T cell receptor beta chains were read from a single sample in a study of somatic mutations in cytotoxic T cells in rheumatoid arthritis. The table came from immunoSEQ multiplex PCR; TCRdb's copy has only in-frame clones and leaves some out. The sample lists 11,000 or so clones, 70% to 80% seen once, with 9.5% to 13% in the top ten. Sequencing was done on a sample of CD8+ T cells sorted from blood. Receptor source: a woman between 35 and 50 years old in good health. The CDR3 runs from the conserved cysteine through the conserved F or W. Fields, in order: clone size, V gene, J gene, D gene, CDR3 DNA, CDR3 protein. D genes are given only for firm matches. Size is omitted from some rows. Given values are once, few, many or a class for expanded clones.

>NA|TRBV7-7|TRBJ2-2|NA
TGTGCTAGCAGCCCGGGACTGGCTGGAACCACCGGGGAGCTGTTTTTT
CASSPGLAGTTGELFF
>NA|TRBV18|TRBJ2-7|NA
TGTGCCAGCTCGCCGTTTTCTTCGGCCGATAACAGCGAGCAGTACTTC
CASSPFSSADNSEQYF
>few|TRBV21-1|TRBJ1-2|NA
TGTGCCAGCAGCAAACAAGGGGGGAACGGCTACACCTTC
CASSKQGGNGYTF
>NA|TRBV27|TRBJ1-2|TRBD1
TGTGCCAGCAGTTTAGGGACAGGGCCCTACTATGGCTACACCTTC
CASSLGTGPYYGYTF
>NA|TRBV29-1|TRBJ2-7|NA
TGCAGCGTTGAAGATCGCCGGACAGACAGGAGCTCCTACGAGCAGTACTTC
CSVEDRRTDRSSYEQYF
>NA|TRBV5-1|TRBJ2-1|TRBD2
TGCGCCAGCAGCATCGGCCTACTAGCGGGGGACTACAATGAGCAGTTCTTC
CASSIGLLAGDYNEQFF
>NA|TRBV2|TRBJ1-6|NA
TGTGCCAGCACCGCAACCCTTTCACCCCTCCACTTT
CASTATLSPLHF
>NA|TRBV2|TRBJ1-6|TRBD1
TGTGCCAGCAGCGCCGGGACAGGGAATTCACCCCTCCACTTT
CASSAGTGNSPLHF
>NA|TRBV27|TRBJ2-7|NA
TGTGCCAGCAGTTGGGACGGCGGGTCCTACGAGCAGTACTTC
CASSWDGGSYEQYF
>NA|TRBV13|TRBJ1-1|NA
TGTGCCAGCAGCTTTTTCTTGCCGAACACTGAAGCTTTCTTT
CASSFFLPNTEAFF
>NA|TRBV2|TRBJ1-2|NA
TGTGCCAGCTCATTGACAGCGATCTATGGCTACACCTTC
CASSLTAIYGYTF
>NA|TRBV21-1|TRBJ1-1|NA
TGTGCCAGCAGCAAAGTTCGGGACAGGGGGCGAATGAACACTGAAGCTTTCTTT
CASSKVRDRGRMNTEAFF
>NA|TRBV6-4|TRBJ1-2|NA
TGTGCCAGCAGTGAAAGGGAATCTGGTGGCTACACCTTC
CASSERESGGYTF
>NA|TRBV7-2|TRBJ2-7|TRBD2
TGTGCCAGCAGCTCAACTAGCGGCCCCTACGAGCAGTACTTC
CASSSTSGPYEQYF
>NA|TRBV5-1|TRBJ2-7|TRBD1
TGCGCCAGCACGACCACCGGGACAGCTTCCTACGAGCAGTACTTC
CASTTTGTASYEQYF
>NA|TRBV11-3|TRBJ2-7|NA
TGTGCCAGCAGCCCGGGACCGTCCTACGAGCAGTACTTC
CASSPGPSYEQYF
>NA|TRBV6-6|TRBJ1-1|TRBD1
TGTGCCAGCAGTTGGCCGGGACAGATGAACACTGAAGCTTTCTTT
CASSWPGQMNTEAFF
>NA|TRBV13|TRBJ2-3|NA
TGTGCCAGCAGCTTAGGCCCAGGGTCCGGAGATACGCAGTATTTT
CASSLGPGSGDTQYF
>NA|TRBV7-6|TRBJ1-1|NA
TGTGCCAGCAGCTCATTCAACACTGAAGCTTTCTTT
CASSSFNTEAFF
>NA|TRBV10-3|TRBJ2-6|NA
TGTGCCATCAGTGCAGGGGCTGGGGCCAACGTCCTGACTTTC
CAISAGAGANVLTF
>NA|TRBV7-9|TRBJ2-5|NA
TGTGCCAGCAGCCGCCCCCGGGAGACCCAGTACTTC
CASSRPRETQYF
>NA|TRBV4-1|TRBJ2-1|NA
TGCGCCAGCAGCCCCGGGACTCGCACTAATGAGCAGTTCTTC
CASSPGTRTNEQFF
>NA|TRBV30|TRBJ1-2|NA
TGTGCCTGGATTCCCTCGGCTCGAGGCTACACCTTC
CAWIPSARGYTF
>NA|TRBV5-1|TRBJ2-6|TRBD1
TGCGCCAGCACACAGGGGGAGACATCTGGGGCCAACGTCCTGACTTTC
CASTQGETSGANVLTF
>NA|TRBV11-3|TRBJ1-1|NA
TGTGCCAGCAGCCACCAGGGTCGGATGAACACTGAAGCTTTCTTT
CASSHQGRMNTEAFF
>few|TRBV2|TRBJ2-2|TRBD2
TGTGCCAGCAGCTACCCCGAGGGCGGGGGGAACACCGGGGAGCTGTTTTTT
CASSYPEGGGNTGELFF
>NA|TRBV19|TRBJ1-4|TRBD1
TGTGCCAGTAGTATCAAACAGGGGGCGTCTAATGAAAAACTGTTTTTT
CASSIKQGASNEKLFF
>NA|TRBV5-1|TRBJ2-3|NA
TGCGCCAGCAGCTGGGGGGGGCTCAGCATCACAGATACGCAGTATTTT
CASSWGGLSITDTQYF
>NA|TRBV6-5|TRBJ2-3|NA
TGTGCCAGCAGTTACTCGAGGGGCCCGAGTAGCGATACGCAGTATTTT
CASSYSRGPSSDTQYF
>NA|TRBV25-1|TRBJ2-1|TRBD2
TGTGCCAGCAGTGAAGTGGGAGGGGATAACAATGAGCAGTTCTTC
CASSEVGGDNNEQFF
>NA|TRBV27|TRBJ1-5|TRBD1
TGTGCCAGCAGTTTAGTTAGGGACAGGGGACAGCCCCAGCATTTT
CASSLVRDRGQPQHF
>NA|TRBV5-6|TRBJ2-4|NA
TGTGCCAGCAGCTTGGGGGGGGCCAAAAACATTCAGTACTTC
CASSLGGAKNIQYF
>NA|TRBV5-6|TRBJ2-3|NA
TGTGCCAGCAGCCTGGGGGAGCCAGATACGCAGTATTTT
CASSLGEPDTQYF
>NA|TRBV19|TRBJ1-5|NA
TGTGCCAGCCAAGATGAGGAGGGTTACAATCAGCCCCAGCATTTT
CASQDEEGYNQPQHF
>NA|TRBV5-4|TRBJ1-1|NA
TGTGCCAGCACCCCCTGGGGGGAGGCGCCCAACACTGAAGCTTTCTTT
CASTPWGEAPNTEAFF
>few|TRBV15|TRBJ2-2|NA
TGTGCCACCAGCAGGGGGCACGGGAACACCGGGGAGCTGTTTTTT
CATSRGHGNTGELFF
>NA|TRBV6-1|TRBJ2-5|NA
TGTGCCAGCAGCCACAGCCTTGCCCGAGGGGAGACCCAGTACTTC
CASSHSLARGETQYF
>NA|TRBV28|TRBJ1-5|NA
TGTGCCAGCAGTTTCGTGGGCCGCGATCAGCCCCAGCATTTT
CASSFVGRDQPQHF
>NA|TRBV6-4|TRBJ1-1|NA
TGTGCCAGCAGTGAATGGGTGAACACTGAAGCTTTCTTT
CASSEWVNTEAFF
>NA|TRBV9|TRBJ1-1|NA
TGTGCCAGCAGCGTTTGGACTACCCCTGGCACTGAAGCTTTCTTT
CASSVWTTPGTEAFF
>medium-sized|TRBV27|TRBJ2-3|NA
TGTGCCAGCAGTTTTATTGGGAGCACAGATACGCAGTATTTT
CASSFIGSTDTQYF